This TCR beta chain stems from a study of memory CD4+ T cells and cytomegalovirus serostatus. General study findings and limits: About 40% of the 164 known CMV-associated TCRbeta sequences appeared in CD4+ memory. CMV serostatus prediction reached median AUC approximately 0.96, or 0.89 with US-trained model.

A word on this clone: Antigen unknown.

In the authors' methods: After removing out-of-frame reads, around 2 million distinct TCRbeta sequences remained. Profiling relied on immunoSEQ multiplex PCR, and the TCRdb table lists in-frame clones only, not all of them. D and trimming come from the DNA, and the V and J calls and clone size come from that table. The sample carries 60,000 to 75,000 clones, less than 85% recorded once. The CDR3 length is 12 residues. The V and J ends lost 6 bases and 3 bases respectively, with 9 bases between them. Germline values: CDR1 MNHNY, CDR2 SVGAGI (reference sequence). The sort gate was single viable CD3+CD4+CD8-CD45RO+ cells for memory CD4+ T cells. After thawing, CD4+ T cells were positively selected.

The specimen was memory CD4+ T cells from blood. This chain links TRBV6-6 with TRBJ2-7; D is possibly TRBD2 (5 bases). This receptor was identified in an adult in good health and CMV-seronegative. Some clones in this sample may be carry-over from other donors' samples. CDR3 DNA sequence: TGTGCCAGCAGCCTAGCTATCTACGAGCAGTACTTC. As protein: CASSLAIYEQYF.